Sequencing of this T cell receptor (beta chain) was carried out in a study of post-analysis software for immune sequencing data. Overall study findings and caveats: There were five or six TRBV segments more frequent in patients than controls, and TRBV5-6, TRBV5-1 and TRBV20-1 were among them.

Trimming left V 1 base short and J 6 bases short, with 19 bases between. This CDR3 comprises 17 residues. Germline CDR1 is SEHNR and CDR2 is FQNEAQ (reference sequence). On this clonotype itself: The antigen is undetermined.

cDNA libraries of TCR beta carried unique molecular identifiers. MiXCR, applied by TCRdb to the PCR reads, yields one record per CDR3 protein. Here the sample spans fewer than 850,000 distinct CDR3 sequences, just over 45% being singletons. The V call is TRBV7-9, the J call TRBJ2-1, with TRBD2 as a possible D gene (6 bases). This TCR came from a girl aged 5-17 years with multiple sclerosis. The sequencing sample was made of blood. CDR3 sequence (DNA): TGTGCCAGCAGCTTAGGAACGTTGGCGGGATGGGGCAATGAGCAGTTCTTC. As protein: CASSLGTLAGWGNEQFF.